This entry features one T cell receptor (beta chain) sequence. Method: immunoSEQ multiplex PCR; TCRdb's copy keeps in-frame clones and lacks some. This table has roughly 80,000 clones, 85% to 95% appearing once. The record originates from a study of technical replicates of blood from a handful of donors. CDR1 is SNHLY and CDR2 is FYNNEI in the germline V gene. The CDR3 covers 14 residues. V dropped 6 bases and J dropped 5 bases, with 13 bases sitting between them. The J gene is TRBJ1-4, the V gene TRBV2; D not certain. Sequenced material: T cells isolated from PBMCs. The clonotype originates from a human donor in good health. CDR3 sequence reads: CASRKEGGNEKLFF. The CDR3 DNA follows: TGTGCCAGCAGGAAGGAGGGAGGGAATGAAAAACTGTTTTTT.